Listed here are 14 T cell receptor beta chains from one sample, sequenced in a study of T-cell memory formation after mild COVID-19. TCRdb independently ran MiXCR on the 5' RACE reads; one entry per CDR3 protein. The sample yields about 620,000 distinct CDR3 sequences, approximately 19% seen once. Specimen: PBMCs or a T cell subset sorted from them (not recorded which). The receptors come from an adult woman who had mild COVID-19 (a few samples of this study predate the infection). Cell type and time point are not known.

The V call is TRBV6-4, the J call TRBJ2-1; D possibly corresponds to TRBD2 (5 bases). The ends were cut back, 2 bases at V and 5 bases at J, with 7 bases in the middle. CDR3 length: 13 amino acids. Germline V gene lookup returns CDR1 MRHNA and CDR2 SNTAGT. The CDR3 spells CASSDQRDNEQFF. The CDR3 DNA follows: TGTGCCAGCAGTGACCAGAGGGACAATGAGCAGTTCTTC.

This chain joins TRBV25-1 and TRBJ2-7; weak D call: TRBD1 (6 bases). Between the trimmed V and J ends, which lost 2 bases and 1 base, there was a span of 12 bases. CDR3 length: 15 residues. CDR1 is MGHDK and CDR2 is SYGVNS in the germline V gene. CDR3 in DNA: TGTGCCAGCAGTGAACCGGACAGTTCTTCCTACGAGCAGTACTTC. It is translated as CASSEPDSSSYEQYF.

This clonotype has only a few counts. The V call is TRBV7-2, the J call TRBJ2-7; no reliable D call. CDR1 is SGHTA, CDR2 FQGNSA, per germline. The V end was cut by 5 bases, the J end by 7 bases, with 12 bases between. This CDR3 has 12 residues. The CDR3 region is CASSLLLGEQYF. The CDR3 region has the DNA TGTGCCAGCAGCCTCCTCCTGGGGGAGCAGTACTTC.

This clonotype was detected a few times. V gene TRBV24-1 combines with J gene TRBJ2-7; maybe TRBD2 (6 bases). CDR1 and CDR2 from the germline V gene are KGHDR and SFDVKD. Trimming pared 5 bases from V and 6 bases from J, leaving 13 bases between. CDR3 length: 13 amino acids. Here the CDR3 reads CATSGGQGGEQYF. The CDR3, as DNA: TGTGCCACCAGTGGAGGTCAGGGAGGCGAGCAGTACTTC.

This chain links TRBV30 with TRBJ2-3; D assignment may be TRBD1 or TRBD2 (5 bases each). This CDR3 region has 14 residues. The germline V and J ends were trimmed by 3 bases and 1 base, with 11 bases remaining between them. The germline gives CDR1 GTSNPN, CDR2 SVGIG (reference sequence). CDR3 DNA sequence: TGTGCCTGGAGCAGCGGACACGGCACAGATACGCAGTATTTT. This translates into CAWSSGHGTDTQYF.

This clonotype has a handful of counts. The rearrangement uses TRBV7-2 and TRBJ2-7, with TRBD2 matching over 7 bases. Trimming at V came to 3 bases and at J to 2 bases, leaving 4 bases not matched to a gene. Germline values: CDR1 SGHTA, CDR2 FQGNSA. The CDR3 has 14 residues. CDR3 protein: CASSFSGPAYEQYF. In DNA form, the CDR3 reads TGTGCCAGCAGCTTTAGCGGGCCGGCCTACGAGCAGTACTTC.

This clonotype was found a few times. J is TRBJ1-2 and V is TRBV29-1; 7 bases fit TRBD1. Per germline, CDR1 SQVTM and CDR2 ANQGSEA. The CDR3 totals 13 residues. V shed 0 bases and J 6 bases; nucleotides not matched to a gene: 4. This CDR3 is CSVEDSRGDGYTF. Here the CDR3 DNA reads TGCAGCGTTGAAGATAGCAGGGGGGATGGCTACACCTTC.

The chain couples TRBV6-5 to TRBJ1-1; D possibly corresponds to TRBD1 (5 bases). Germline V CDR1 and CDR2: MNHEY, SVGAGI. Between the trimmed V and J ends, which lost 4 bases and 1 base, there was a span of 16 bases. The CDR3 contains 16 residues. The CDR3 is CASSLLSGGPNTEAFF. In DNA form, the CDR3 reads TGTGCCAGCAGTTTATTGTCGGGGGGACCGAACACTGAAGCTTTCTTT.

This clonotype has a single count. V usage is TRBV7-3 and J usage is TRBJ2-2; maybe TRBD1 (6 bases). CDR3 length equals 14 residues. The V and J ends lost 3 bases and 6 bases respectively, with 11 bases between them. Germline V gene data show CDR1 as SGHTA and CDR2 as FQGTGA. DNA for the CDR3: TGTGCCAGCAGCTTTCGCCCAGGGGCCGGGGAGCTGTTTTTT. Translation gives CASSFRPGAGELFF.

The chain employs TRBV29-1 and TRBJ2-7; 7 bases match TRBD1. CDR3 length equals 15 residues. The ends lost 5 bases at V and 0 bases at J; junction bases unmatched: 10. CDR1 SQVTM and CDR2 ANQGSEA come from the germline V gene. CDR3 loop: CSVLRQGRTSYEQYF. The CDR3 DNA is TGCAGCGTTCTAAGACAGGGCCGGACCTCCTACGAGCAGTACTTC.

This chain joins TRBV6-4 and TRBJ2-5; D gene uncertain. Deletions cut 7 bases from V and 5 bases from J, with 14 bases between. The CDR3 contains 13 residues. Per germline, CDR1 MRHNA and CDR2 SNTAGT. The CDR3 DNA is TGTGCCAGCACCTGCTTTAAAGAGGAGACCCAGTACTTC. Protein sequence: CASTCFKEETQYF.

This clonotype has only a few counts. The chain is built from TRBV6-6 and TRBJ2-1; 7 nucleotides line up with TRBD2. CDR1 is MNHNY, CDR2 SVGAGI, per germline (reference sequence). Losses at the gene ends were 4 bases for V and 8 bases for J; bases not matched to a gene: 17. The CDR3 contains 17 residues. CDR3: CASSSDHLAVERDEQFF. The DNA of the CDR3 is TGTGCCAGCAGTTCCGACCATCTAGCGGTGGAGAGAGATGAGCAGTTCTTC.

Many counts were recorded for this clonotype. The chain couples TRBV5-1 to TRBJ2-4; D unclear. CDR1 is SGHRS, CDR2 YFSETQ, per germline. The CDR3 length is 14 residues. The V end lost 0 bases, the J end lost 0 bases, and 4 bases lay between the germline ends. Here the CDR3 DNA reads TGCGCCAGCAGCTTGGACCTAGCCAAAAACATTCAGTACTTC. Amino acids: CASSLDLAKNIQYF.

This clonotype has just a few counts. CDR3 DNA: TGTGCCAGCAGCTTGGAGGCAGGGCGTTGGCAGCCCCAGCATTTT. Its protein product is CASSLEAGRWQPQHF. V gene TRBV5-5 combines with J gene TRBJ1-5; possibly TRBD1 for D (5 bases). Germline values: CDR1 SGHKS, CDR2 YYEKEE (reference sequence). The CDR3 sequence is 15 residues long. V gave up 0 bases and J gave up 7 bases, with 14 bases separating them.